These 25 T cell receptor beta chains were all obtained from the same sample, sequenced in a study of blood T cell repertoires in COVID-19. This table comes from immunoSEQ multiplex PCR, and its TCRdb copy is limited to in-frame clones, with some not included. The table includes over 250,000 clones, more than 80% detected once. Sequenced sample: PBMCs or T cells enriched from blood (not recorded which). These receptors all stem from a woman aged 18 to 35 who had recovered from COVID-19.

The rearrangement joins TRBV28 to TRBJ2-7; 7 bases line up with TRBD1. This CDR3 has 16 amino acids. V shed 7 bases and J 1 base; nucleotides not matched to a gene: 13. Germline lookup yields CDR1 MDHEN and CDR2 SYDVKM. CDR3 in amino acids: CASTGSMGQQSYEQYF. In nucleotides, the CDR3 is TGTGCCAGCACGGGGTCTATGGGACAGCAGTCCTACGAGCAGTACTTC.

The rearrangement links TRBV10-3 to TRBJ1-6, with D perhaps matching TRBD1 (5 bases). V was clipped by 9 bases and J by 3 bases, with 18 bases between them. This CDR3 spans 16 amino acids. CDR1 and CDR2 (germline): ENHRY, SYGVKD. The CDR3 here is CAIGRATADYNSPLHF. The CDR3 nucleotides are TGTGCCATTGGGAGGGCGACAGCCGACTATAATTCACCCCTCCACTTT.

V and J are TRBV4-1 and TRBJ2-3; 7 bases are a match to TRBD1. CDR3 size: 13 residues. V was pared by 4 bases and J by 4 bases, with 2 bases of the junction left unmatched. Germline CDR1 is MGHRA and CDR2 is YSYEKL. Here the CDR3 reads CASSLQGADTQYF. The CDR3 DNA is TGCGCCAGCAGCCTGCAGGGGGCAGATACGCAGTATTTT.

The chain joins TRBV10-1 to TRBJ2-3; perhaps TRBD1 as D (5 bases). Germline loops: CDR1 WNHNN, CDR2 SYGVQD (reference sequence). Trimming cost V 3 bases and J 2 bases, with 6 bases left between them. The CDR3 length is 13 residues. As DNA, the CDR3 is TGCGCCAGCAGTGAAGGGGACACAGATACGCAGTATTTT. This translates into CASSEGDTDTQYF.

The rearrangement uses TRBV10-2 and TRBJ1-1; D might be TRBD1 (6 bases). There are 14 residues in the CDR3. V was cut by 6 bases and J by 0 bases, with 11 bases left in between. Germline CDR1 and CDR2: WSHSY and SAAADI. The CDR3 sequence is CASSLQGMNTEAFF. DNA of the CDR3: TGCGCCAGCAGCCTACAGGGCATGAACACTGAAGCTTTCTTT.

The chain joins TRBV5-6 to TRBJ2-3, with 7 nucleotides matching TRBD1. The CDR3 has 15 residues. Germline CDR1 and CDR2: SGHDT and YYEEEE. The V and J ends lost 1 base and 3 bases, in that order; junction bases with no gene match: 5. The CDR3 DNA follows: TGTGCCAGCAGCTTGCCAGGGGGAGAAACAGATACGCAGTATTTT. Its protein product is CASSLPGGETDTQYF.

The V call is TRBV11-3, the J call TRBJ2-7; D is unresolved. The CDR3 spans 13 residues. Between the trimmed V and J ends, which lost 5 bases and 0 bases, there was a span of 8 bases. CDR1 SGHNT and CDR2 YENEEA come from the germline V gene. The CDR3 sequence: CASSESVSYEQYF. The CDR3 DNA reads TGTGCCAGCAGCGAATCGGTCTCCTACGAGCAGTACTTC. Full variable domain (remainder filled in from reference TRBV11-3 and TRBJ2-7): EAGVVQSPRYKIIEKKQPVAFWCNPISGHNTLYWYLQNLGQGPELLIRYENEEAVDDSQLPKDRFSAERLKGVDSTLKIQPAELGDSAVYLCASSESVSYEQYFGPGTRLTVT.

The genes are TRBV12-3 or TRBV12-4 and TRBJ2-1; no definite D call. Trimming took 2 bases from V and 8 from J, leaving 7 bases between them. The CDR3 is 12 residues long. The CDR3 reads CASSLIRDEQFF. In nucleotides, the CDR3 is TGTGCCAGCAGTTTAATACGGGATGAGCAGTTCTTC.

This clone was observed once. The chain joins TRBV27 to TRBJ1-1; D might be TRBD1 (5 bases). The germline gives CDR1 MNHEY, CDR2 SMNVEV (reference sequence). Trimming stripped 1 base from V and 1 base from J, with 10 bases between. CDR3 length: 15 residues. CDR3 in amino acids: CASSLYGGSNTEAFF. The CDR3 bases are TGTGCCAGCAGTTTATACGGGGGATCGAACACTGAAGCTTTCTTT.

CDR3 sequence (DNA): TGTGCCAGCAGCGTAGGGGAGAACAATGAGCAGTTCTTC. It yields the protein CASSVGENNEQFF. The V call is TRBV9, the J call TRBJ2-1, with a weak D call TRBD2 (5 bases). Germline V CDR1 and CDR2: SGDLS, YYNGEE. The CDR3 is 13 residues long. V was clipped by 0 bases and J by 5 bases, with 6 bases between them. The whole variable domain, remainder taken from reference TRBV9 and TRBJ2-1, is DSGVTQTPKHLITATGQRVTLRCSPRSGDLSVYWYQQSLDQGLQFLIQYYNGEERAKGNILERFSAQQFPDLHSELNLSSLELGDSALYFCASSVGENNEQFFGPGTRLTVL.

This clone was observed a single time. V is TRBV13 and J is TRBJ2-7; tentatively, D is TRBD1 (6 bases). V lost 8 bases to trimming and J lost 4 bases, with 15 bases between them. This CDR3 comprises 13 residues. CDR1 and CDR2 (germline): PRHDT, FYEKMQ (reference sequence). CDR3 sequence: CASGRRGSYEQYF. The CDR3 nucleotides read TGTGCCAGCGGGAGAAGGGGGTCGTACGAGCAGTACTTC.

The rearrangement uses TRBV2 and TRBJ1-4; 7 bases fit TRBD1. V dropped 1 base and J dropped 6; count of bases not matched to a gene: 5. Germline CDR1 SNHLY, CDR2 FYNNEI. The CDR3 has 15 residues. CDR3 DNA sequence: TGTGCCAGCAGTGAAGTACAGGGGAGATATGAAAAACTGTTTTTT. This translates into CASSEVQGRYEKLFF.

The rearrangement uses TRBV5-5 and TRBJ1-2; 11 bases fit TRBD1. Germline V lookup: CDR1 SGHKS, CDR2 YYEKEE (reference sequence). This CDR3 contains 13 residues. Trimming took 4 bases from V and 8 from J; bases not matched to a gene: 4. CDR3: CASSVDRGRGYTF. Written as DNA, the CDR3 is TGTGCCAGCAGCGTGGACAGGGGGCGAGGCTACACCTTC.

This clone was seen more than once but under ten times. The chain couples TRBV24-1 to TRBJ1-5, with D hard to call. Germline V gives CDR1 KGHDR, CDR2 SFDVKD. The CDR3 sequence is 15 residues long. The germline V and J ends were trimmed by 6 bases and 2 bases, with 13 bases remaining between them. The CDR3 loop is CATSPTEGGNQPQHF. In DNA, the CDR3 is TGTGCCACCAGTCCTACCGAGGGTGGCAATCAGCCCCAGCATTTT.

V is TRBV5-1 and J is TRBJ2-5, with TRBD2 identical over 8 bases. The CDR3 extends over 17 amino acids. Germline V gene data show CDR1 as SGHRS and CDR2 as YFSETQ. V lost 0 bases, J lost 3 bases, and 10 bases stayed unmatched. The CDR3 nucleotides are TGCGCCAGCAGCTTGGTGGGAATCGGGGGGGTTAAAGAGACCCAGTACTTC. This translates into CASSLVGIGGVKETQYF.

In its sample, this clone was seen once. The gene calls are TRBV2 and TRBJ1-1; D is unresolved. Germline loops: CDR1 SNHLY, CDR2 FYNNEI. The CDR3 loop spans 13 amino acids. Trimming left V 7 bases short and J 3 bases short, with 12 bases between. As DNA, the CDR3 is TGTGCCAGCAACTCGGAGGGTTACACTGAAGCTTTCTTT. It yields the protein CASNSEGYTEAFF.

The genes are TRBV7-8 and TRBJ2-7, with D perhaps TRBD1 (6 bases). CDR1 and CDR2 (germline): SGHVS, FQNEAQ. The CDR3 is made up of 14 amino acids. With 2 bases removed from V and 2 bases from J, the gap between germline ends came to 10 bases. CDR3 region: CASSLRTATYEQYF. Here the CDR3 DNA reads TGTGCCAGCAGCTTAAGGACAGCCACCTACGAGCAGTACTTC.

The V call is TRBV2, the J call TRBJ1-5; 7 nucleotides line up with TRBD1. The CDR3 runs 16 residues. Germline V lookup: CDR1 SNHLY, CDR2 FYNNEI. Trimming took 7 bases from V and 2 from J; bases not matched to a gene: 11. The CDR3: CASTPGGGVGNQPQHF. CDR3 in DNA: TGTGCCAGCACCCCCGGAGGGGGCGTAGGCAATCAGCCCCAGCATTTT. Full variable domain (outside the CDR3, taken from reference TRBV2 and TRBJ1-5): EPEVTQTPSHQVTQMGQEVILRCVPISNHLYFYWYRQILGQKVEFLVSFYNNEISEKSEIFDDQFSVERPDGSNFTLKIRSTKLEDSAMYFCASTPGGGVGNQPQHFGDGTRLSIL.

This rearrangement joins TRBV27 to TRBJ1-2, with 7 bases fitting TRBD1. With 4 bases clipped from V and 7 bases from J, the junction kept 6 bases outside the gene matches. This CDR3 contains 13 residues. CDR1 is MNHEY, CDR2 SMNVEV, per germline (reference sequence). In nucleotides, the CDR3 is TGTGCCAGCAGTTATCGACAGGGTAGTGGCTACACCTTC. Protein: CASSYRQGSGYTF.

The J gene is TRBJ2-3, the V gene TRBV5-1, with D hard to call. V was trimmed by 0 bases and J by 1 base, leaving 9 bases between them. CDR1 and CDR2 from the germline V gene are SGHRS and YFSETQ. The CDR3 is made up of 15 amino acids. CDR3 sequence: CASSLVILGTDTQYF. Written as DNA, the CDR3 is TGCGCCAGCAGCTTGGTGATATTAGGCACAGATACGCAGTATTTT.

The V gene is TRBV18, the J gene TRBJ2-1; D is perhaps TRBD2 (5 bases). This CDR3 is 12 amino acids long. Deletions cut 3 bases from V and 14 bases from J, with 14 bases between. Germline lookup yields CDR1 KGHSH and CDR2 LQKENI. CDR3 DNA sequence: TGTGCCAGCTCACCCCGTGGAGGCTCGGAGTTCTTC. Protein product: CASSPRGGSEFF. The variable domain in full, with the rest retrieved from reference TRBV18 and TRBJ2-1, is NAGVMQNPRHLVRRRGQEARLRCSPMKGHSHVYWYRQLPEEGLKFMVYLQKENIIDESGMPKERFSAEFPKEGPSILRIQQVVRGDSAAYFCASSPRGGSEFFGPGTRLTVL.

The chain employs TRBV3-1 (or the pseudogene TRBV3-2) and TRBJ1-5; 8 bases agree with TRBD1. Per the germline V gene, CDR1 is LGHDT and CDR2 is YNNKEL (reference sequence). With V trimmed by 4 bases and J by 9 bases, 5 bases remained unmatched. This CDR3 contains 13 residues. The CDR3 spells CASSRTGWGPQHF. CDR3 bases: TGTGCCAGCAGCCGGACAGGGTGGGGGCCCCAGCATTTT.

V is TRBV19 and J is TRBJ1-2; D not certain. Germline V gene sequence: CDR1 LNHDA, CDR2 SQIVND (reference sequence). The CDR3 totals 11 residues. The ends were cut back, 8 bases at V and 3 bases at J, with 7 bases in the middle. The DNA for the CDR3 is TGTGCCAGTGGGCCGGACTATGGCTACACCTTC. Protein sequence: CASGPDYGYTF.

The chain uses TRBV27 and TRBJ2-1; TRBD1 aligns across 10 bases. V dropped 7 bases and J dropped 4; count of bases not matched to a gene: 7. Germline CDR1 is MNHEY and CDR2 is SMNVEV (reference sequence). The CDR3 is 15 residues long. CDR3 region: CASNAGTGVYNEQFF. CDR3 nucleotide sequence: TGTGCCAGCAATGCCGGGACAGGGGTTTACAATGAGCAGTTCTTC.

The V gene is TRBV19, the J gene TRBJ2-2; D is perhaps TRBD2 (6 bases). This CDR3 is 15 amino acids long. V was clipped by 8 bases and J by 7 bases, with 20 bases between them. The germline V gene encodes CDR1 LNHDA and CDR2 SQIVND (reference sequence). CDR3 in DNA: TGTGCCAGTCGCTCCTGGTGGGGGGTCGGCGGGGAGCTGTTTTTT. Encoded protein: CASRSWWGVGGELFF.